The sequence of this TCR beta chain was determined in a study of cytotoxic CD8 clonotypes in ibrutinib-treated CLL. General study points: Sampling times (in sustained-remission versus progressing patients) were not the same. The public clonotypes identified were infrequent and showed contraction or stability on treatment.

The table came from immunoSEQ multiplex PCR; TCRdb's copy has only in-frame clones and leaves some out. The table has about 160,000 clones, roughly 80% seen once; the top ten hold over 2%. With respect to this clone: Its cognate antigen is unknown.

Per germline, CDR1 MDHEN and CDR2 SYDVKM. V was pared by 6 bases and J by 3 bases, with 18 bases between. The CDR3 consists of 16 residues. The sequencing here drew on PBMCs, taken after 12 months of ibrutinib treatment. This receptor was taken from a human donor with chronic lymphocytic leukemia. This chain joins TRBV28 and TRBJ1-5; D not resolved. The CDR3 is CASSLPGPGPNQPQHF. The CDR3 region has the DNA TGTGCCAGCAGCCTACCGGGCCCGGGCCCCAATCAGCCCCAGCATTTT.